This T cell receptor beta chain came from a study of T cells after yellow fever vaccination. Study-wide points: Relatively few clonotypes were ones that appeared in both CD4 and CD8 compartments.

Per germline, CDR1 MGHRA and CDR2 YSYEKL. This CDR3 is built from 13 residues. Unmatched junction bases numbered 6, after V lost 1 base and J lost 12 bases. As for this clonotype: Its antigen is currently unknown.

TCRdb redid the calling of the 5' RACE reads with MiXCR, one entry per CDR3 protein. The sample records a few hundred thousand distinct CDR3 sequences, roughly 8% being singletons. This sequence joins TRBV4-1 and TRBJ2-1; TRBD2 aligns across 7 bases. The specimen was PBMCs, collected about 41 days after the first yellow fever vaccination. The clonotype comes from a man between 18 and 29 years old who received the YFV17D yellow fever vaccine. As DNA, the CDR3 is TGCGCCAGCAGCCAAGCCGGAGGGAGGGTGCAGTTCTTC. Amino acids: CASSQAGGRVQFF.